A single sample is the source of the 22 T cell receptor beta chains below, sequenced in a study of vaccination and CD4 T cells after COVID-19. Described treatment: approximately nine-day PBMC culture with coronavirus spike peptide pools or control peptides (ViraFEST assay). The Oncomine TCR Beta short-read assay was applied to DNA of cultured CD4+ T cells. TCRdb analysed the PCR reads with MiXCR anew, one entry per CDR3 protein. The table records nearly 15,000 distinct CDR3 sequences, under 50% of them present only once. No antigen has been assigned to these receptors. The sample taken for sequencing was CD4+ T cells from blood, cultured in vitro. The source of these receptors is a human donor who had recovered from COVID-19.

The rearrangement uses TRBV19 and TRBJ2-7, with a tentative D call TRBD1 (5 bases). This CDR3 spans 14 amino acids. V lost 6 bases and J 0 bases, leaving 12 bases between the germline ends. Germline CDR1 LNHDA, CDR2 SQIVND (reference sequence). CDR3 amino acids: CASRDRGHSYEQYF. The CDR3 DNA reads TGTGCCAGTAGGGATCGAGGACACTCCTACGAGCAGTACTTC.

This clonotype was seen a handful of times. The rearrangement joins TRBV2 to TRBJ1-2; TRBD1 matches at 8 bases. Germline CDR1 and CDR2: SNHLY and FYNNEI. V lost 4 bases and J lost 2; bases outside the gene matches: 0. CDR3 length: 13 amino acids. CDR3 residues: CASSGQGNYGYTF. Written as DNA, the CDR3 is TGTGCCAGCAGTGGACAGGGGAACTATGGCTACACCTTC.

This chain joins TRBV7-2 and TRBJ1-1, with D uncertain. Germline CDR1 and CDR2: SGHTA and FQGNSA. This CDR3 has 12 residues. V lost 2 bases and J lost 6, with 7 bases in between. CDR3 nucleotides: TGTGCCAGCAGCTTAAGGCAGGCTGAAGCTTTCTTT. Translation: CASSLRQAEAFF. Based on the CDR3 plus reference TRBV7-2 and TRBJ1-1, the full variable domain is GAGVSQSPSNKVTEKGKDVELRCDPISGHTALYWYRQSLGQGLEFLIYFQGNSAPDKSGLPSDRFSAERTGGSVSTLTIQRTQQEDSAVYLCASSLRQAEAFFGQGTRLTVV.

This clonotype was observed a few times. The V call is TRBV12-3 or TRBV12-4, the J call TRBJ1-2, with D uncertain. V was clipped by 6 bases and J by 1 base, with 3 bases between them. The CDR3 loop spans 11 amino acids. CDR3 amino acids: CASSRNYGYTF. In nucleotides, the CDR3 is TGTGCCAGCAGCCGTAACTATGGCTACACCTTC.

This clonotype was seen a handful of times. The V gene is TRBV7-3, the J gene TRBJ2-1; perhaps D is TRBD1 or TRBD2 (5 bases each). Germline V lookup: CDR1 SGHTA, CDR2 FQGTGA. V shed 0 bases and J shed 8 bases, with 17 bases lying between them. This CDR3 is 16 amino acids long. The CDR3 DNA reads as TGTGCCAGCAGCTTAACGGGGCCCACTAGTTGGGATGAGCAGTTCTTC. Protein: CASSLTGPTSWDEQFF.

The sample holds a few counts of this clonotype. This sequence joins TRBV21-1 and TRBJ2-1; the table's D call TRBD2 went unverified against the DNA. TRBV21-1 is classified as a pseudogene. The CDR3 has 20 residues. CDR3 nucleotide sequence: TGTGCCAGCAGGTTAATTCGTGGGGCTAGCGGGGGGATAAGACCTTGTGAGCAGTTCTTC. Encoded protein: CASRLIRGASGGIRPCEQFF.

This clonotype came up a few times. The gene calls are TRBV6-1 and TRBJ1-1; 7 bases are a match to TRBD1. The CDR3 has 14 residues. Trimming removed 6 bases from V and 2 bases from J; junction bases left unmatched: 6. Germline lookup yields CDR1 MNHNS and CDR2 SASEGT. DNA of the CDR3: TGTGCCAGCAGACCTGGACAGGCAAACACTGAAGCTTTCTTT. It codes for CASRPGQANTEAFF.

This rearrangement joins TRBV4-2 to TRBJ1-5; a weak D match, TRBD1 (5 bases). This CDR3 contains 16 residues. V was pared by 2 bases and J by 7 bases, with 18 bases between. Germline CDR1 is LGHNA and CDR2 is YNFKEQ. DNA of the CDR3: TGTGCCAGCAGCCAAAGAAACGTCGGGGGGATGCAGCCCCAGCATTTT. Translated, it gives CASSQRNVGGMQPQHF.

The V call is TRBV28, the J call TRBJ1-2; 10 nucleotides align to TRBD1. V shed 5 bases and J 5 bases; nucleotides not matched to a gene: 5. In germline, CDR1 is MDHEN, CDR2 SYDVKM. The CDR3 is made up of 14 amino acids. This CDR3 reads CASSPGTGDYGYTF. The DNA of the CDR3 is TGTGCCAGCAGTCCCGGGACAGGGGATTATGGCTACACCTTC.

V usage is TRBV12-3 or TRBV12-4 and J usage is TRBJ2-5; TRBD2 agrees at 10 bases. The ends lost 3 bases at V and 4 bases at J; junction bases unmatched: 8. The CDR3 spans 16 residues. DNA for the CDR3: TGTGCCAGCAGTTTTCGCCTAGCGGGGGTTGGAGAGACCCAGTACTTC. This gives the protein CASSFRLAGVGETQYF.

The rearrangement joins TRBV7-2 to TRBJ2-1, with TRBD2 matching 8 bases. Germline V gene lookup returns CDR1 SGHTA and CDR2 FQGNSA. V lost 1 base, J lost 3 bases, and 5 bases stayed unmatched. The CDR3 totals 16 residues. The CDR3 spells CASSLEAGVLYNEQFF. The CDR3 region has the DNA TGTGCCAGCAGCTTAGAAGCGGGGGTTCTCTACAATGAGCAGTTCTTC.

This clonotype was observed a few times. This sequence joins TRBV19 and TRBJ2-5; D may be TRBD2 (6 bases). Germline V gene sequence: CDR1 LNHDA, CDR2 SQIVND (reference sequence). Trimming pared 4 bases from V and 1 base from J, leaving 19 bases between. The CDR3 runs to 17 residues. The CDR3 is CASSRGVSRKIQETQYF. The CDR3 region has the DNA TGTGCCAGTAGTAGGGGGGTGAGTCGGAAGATCCAAGAGACCCAGTACTTC.

The chain employs TRBV28 and TRBJ2-2; D call uncertain. V lost 4 bases and J lost 2, with 5 bases in between. The CDR3 covers 13 residues. Germline CDR1 MDHEN, CDR2 SYDVKM. The DNA for the CDR3 is TGTGCCAGCAGTTCCCGTAACACCGGGGAGCTGTTTTTT. Its translation is CASSSRNTGELFF. Full variable domain (remainder filled in from reference TRBV28 and TRBJ2-2): DVKVTQSSRYLVKRTGEKVFLECVQDMDHENMFWYRQDPGLGLRLIYFSYDVKMKEKGDIPEGYSVSREKKERFSLILESASTNQTSMYLCASSSRNTGELFFGEGSRLTVL.

By frequency in the sample, this clonotype is medium-sized (0.01 to 0.1%). The V gene is TRBV20-1, the J gene TRBJ1-6; TRBD1 agrees at 7 bases. This CDR3 is built from 14 residues. CDR1 is DFQATT, CDR2 SNEGSKA, per germline (reference sequence). V was clipped by 6 bases and J by 7 bases; unmatched bases: 9. Written as DNA, the CDR3 is TGCAGTGCGGAAGAGGGGGCTGGAAATTCACCCCTCCACTTT. Its protein is CSAEEGAGNSPLHF.

This chain links TRBV7-3 with TRBJ2-3; 11 bases are shared with TRBD2. From germline, CDR1 is SGHTA and CDR2 FQGTGA. The V and J ends lost 5 bases and 3 bases, in that order; junction bases with no gene match: 1. The CDR3 has 14 amino acids. The CDR3 loop is CASSIAGGTDTQYF. The CDR3 DNA is TGTGCCAGCAGCATAGCGGGGGGGACAGATACGCAGTATTTT.

The chain recombines TRBV7-2 with TRBJ1-1, with 8 nucleotides matching TRBD1. Per the germline V gene, CDR1 is SGHTA and CDR2 is FQGNSA. This CDR3 region has 14 residues. V shed 3 bases, J shed 6 bases, and the junction held 6 bases outside the gene matches. CDR3 coding DNA: TGTGCCAGCAGCTTCCAGGGGGCGAGATCTGAAGCTTTCTTT. It translates to CASSFQGARSEAFF.

This clonotype was observed a few times. The chain employs TRBV11-3 and TRBJ1-2, with D tentatively TRBD1 (6 bases). The CDR3 is 14 amino acids. Between the trimmed V and J ends, which lost 5 bases and 5 bases, there was a span of 15 bases. The germline V gene encodes CDR1 SGHNT and CDR2 YENEEA. This chain's CDR3 is CASSKDGTPYGYTF. CDR3 nucleotides: TGTGCCAGCAGCAAGGACGGGACACCATATGGCTACACCTTC.

The rearrangement uses TRBV28 and TRBJ1-5, with D uncertain. CDR3 size: 12 residues. V lost 5 bases, J lost 5 bases, and 7 bases lay in between. Germline values: CDR1 MDHEN, CDR2 SYDVKM. The CDR3 coding sequence is TGTGCCAGCAGTCAGACGCATCAGCCCCAGCATTTT. Its translation is CASSQTHQPQHF.

This clonotype was recorded once. The chain uses TRBV6-2 or TRBV6-3 and TRBJ2-3; D uncertain. CDR1 MNHEY and CDR2 SVGEGT come from the germline V gene. There are 14 residues in the CDR3. V lost 5 bases and J 0 bases, leaving 9 bases between the germline ends. CDR3: CASSLTLSTDTQYF. The CDR3 DNA reads TGTGCCAGCAGTCTCACCCTTAGCACAGATACGCAGTATTTT.

The chain links TRBV29-1 to TRBJ2-7, with D perhaps matching TRBD2 (5 bases). Looked up from germline, CDR1 is SQVTM and CDR2 is ANQGSEA. The V end lost 4 bases, the J end lost 9 bases, and 10 bases lay between the germline ends. This CDR3 has 10 amino acids. CDR3 bases: TGCAGCGTTGGCCTGGGAGTGCAGTACTTC. Protein product: CSVGLGVQYF.

This chain links TRBV18 with TRBJ1-5, with TRBD1 matching 7 bases. The CDR3 spans 15 residues. In germline, CDR1 is KGHSH, CDR2 LQKENI. V lost 5 bases to trimming and J lost 6 bases; unmatched junction nucleotides: 10. The CDR3 loop is CASSDGQGVSQPQHF. The CDR3 coding sequence is TGTGCCAGCTCAGATGGCCAGGGGGTCAGTCAGCCCCAGCATTTT.

The chain links TRBV7-8 to TRBJ1-5; D remains unclear. Germline V lookup: CDR1 SGHVS, CDR2 FQNEAQ. The V end was cut by 1 base, the J end by 4 bases, with 8 bases between. There are 14 residues in the CDR3. The CDR3 bases are TGTGCCAGCAGCTTAGGGAGTTTTAATCAGCCCCAGCATTTT. Translated, it gives CASSLGSFNQPQHF.